The rows below give T cell receptor beta chains drawn from one sample of a study of CXCR3-negative and CXCR3-positive naive CD8 T cells. Each CDR3 protein gets one entry in TCRdb, which reprocessed the 5' RACE reads and gives no DNA. The sample has 65,000 to 90,000 distinct CDR3 sequences. The sequencing input was naive CXCR3+ CD8+ T cells from blood. The origin of the receptors is a human donor in good health. Some clones in this sample may be carry-over from other donors' samples. Both conserved end residues are part of each CDR3. Fields, in order: V gene, J gene, CDR3 length, CDR3 protein.

v_call: TRBV9
j_call: TRBJ2-7
cdr3_length: 15
cdr3_aa: CASSVEQVCSYEQYF

v_call: TRBV6-6
j_call: TRBJ2-7
cdr3_length: 15
cdr3_aa: CASSYGASGKYEQYF

v_call: TRBV12-3/TRBV12-4
j_call: TRBJ2-5
cdr3_length: 15
cdr3_aa: CASSLWGQGPLSQYF

v_call: TRBV7-9
j_call: TRBJ2-7
cdr3_length: 15
cdr3_aa: CASSLGGAAFGEQYF

v_call: TRBV29-1
j_call: TRBJ2-3
cdr3_length: 15
cdr3_aa: CSVEGRTPRPDTQYF

v_call: TRBV29-1
j_call: TRBJ1-1
cdr3_length: 16
cdr3_aa: CSVYGKQGQQNTEAFF

v_call: TRBV24-1
j_call: TRBJ2-5
cdr3_length: 16
cdr3_aa: CATSDLGTGVQETQYF

v_call: TRBV11-2
j_call: TRBJ2-2
cdr3_length: 18
cdr3_aa: CASSLIPGQGRNTGELFF

v_call: TRBV7-8
j_call: TRBJ1-5
cdr3_length: 16
cdr3_aa: CASSPLQTSSNQPQHF

v_call: TRBV28
j_call: TRBJ2-1
cdr3_length: 17
cdr3_aa: CASSFPPYRTGLNEQFF

v_call: TRBV7-2
j_call: TRBJ2-7
cdr3_length: 13
cdr3_aa: CASSLAQYHEQYF

v_call: TRBV5-1
j_call: TRBJ2-2
cdr3_length: 17
cdr3_aa: CASSFSGTDPNTGELFF

v_call: TRBV28
j_call: TRBJ1-1
cdr3_length: 14
cdr3_aa: CASSLYPTNTEAFF

v_call: TRBV14
j_call: TRBJ1-2
cdr3_length: 14
cdr3_aa: CASSQWATNYGYTF

v_call: TRBV4-2
j_call: TRBJ2-7
cdr3_length: 14
cdr3_aa: CASSPTMEFYEQYF

v_call: TRBV6-1
j_call: TRBJ2-1
cdr3_length: 13
cdr3_aa: CASEIAVYNEQFF

v_call: TRBV20-1
j_call: TRBJ2-1
cdr3_length: 13
cdr3_aa: CSASEFRDNEQFF

v_call: TRBV3-1
j_call: TRBJ1-5
cdr3_length: 15
cdr3_aa: CASSQYAVDNQPQHF

v_call: TRBV2
j_call: TRBJ2-5
cdr3_length: 15
cdr3_aa: CASSGRTSGQETQYF

v_call: TRBV3-1
j_call: TRBJ2-5
cdr3_length: 17
cdr3_aa: CASALGVNRGAQETQYF

v_call: TRBV5-1
j_call: TRBJ2-5
cdr3_length: 14
cdr3_aa: CASSYDRPQETQYF

v_call: TRBV7-9
j_call: TRBJ2-1
cdr3_length: 17
cdr3_aa: CASSDPRERGPYNEQFF

v_call: TRBV9
j_call: TRBJ1-1
cdr3_length: 11
cdr3_aa: CASSQGSEAFF

v_call: TRBV29-1
j_call: TRBJ2-2
cdr3_length: 13
cdr3_aa: CSVVKKNTGELFF

v_call: TRBV28
j_call: TRBJ2-3
cdr3_length: 14
cdr3_aa: CASSFGGHTDTQYF

v_call: TRBV28
j_call: TRBJ1-5
cdr3_length: 13
cdr3_aa: CASHDGPNQPQHF

v_call: TRBV27
j_call: TRBJ1-4
cdr3_length: 15
cdr3_aa: CASSFFQGDNEKLFF

v_call: TRBV28
j_call: TRBJ2-5
cdr3_length: 15
cdr3_aa: CASSLRDRSQETQYF

v_call: TRBV29-1
j_call: TRBJ1-2
cdr3_length: 16
cdr3_aa: CSVEDRRQVVGLGYTF

v_call: TRBV5-4
j_call: TRBJ2-1
cdr3_length: 13
cdr3_aa: CASSLGAYNEQFF

v_call: TRBV11-2
j_call: TRBJ2-5
cdr3_length: 14
cdr3_aa: CASSPSLGEETQYF

v_call: TRBV29-1
j_call: TRBJ2-1
cdr3_length: 12
cdr3_aa: CSVVQGEVEQFF

v_call: TRBV27
j_call: TRBJ2-1
cdr3_length: 19
cdr3_aa: CASSLYGPAAGGSYNEQFF

v_call: TRBV4-3
j_call: TRBJ1-2
cdr3_length: 17
cdr3_aa: CASSQDYPGQGHYGYTF

v_call: TRBV29-1
j_call: TRBJ2-3
cdr3_length: 15
cdr3_aa: CSVERTGGVTDTQYF

v_call: TRBV7-2
j_call: TRBJ2-1
cdr3_length: 16
cdr3_aa: CASSTLIMGGGPEQFF

v_call: TRBV9
j_call: TRBJ2-7
cdr3_length: 14
cdr3_aa: CASSVDSFHYEQYF

v_call: TRBV19
j_call: TRBJ2-7
cdr3_length: 15
cdr3_aa: CASSIASGDSYEQYF

v_call: TRBV5-1
j_call: TRBJ2-1
cdr3_length: 13
cdr3_aa: CASSSLWGNEQFF

v_call: TRBV30
j_call: TRBJ2-7
cdr3_length: 15
cdr3_aa: CAWSPTYLSSYEQYF